The T cell receptor beta chain under discussion was sequenced for a study of radiotherapy plus CTLA-4 blockade in lung cancer (dated by TCRdb to 2016 to 2019). Study-level background: Among the enrolled patients, roughly 19% had an objective response, and 31% reached disease control.

The method behind the library was the immunoSEQ multiplex PCR assay. The table comes from immuneACCESS by way of TCRdb, which keeps in-frame sequences with V and J called. Part of the clones is missing from these tables; in studies checked, under half for an unresolved V gene and the rest for unknown reasons. Here the sample has some 37,000 clones; roughly 72% occur a single time. About 11% of the sample belongs to the ten largest clones. The germline V gene (reference sequence) provides CDR1 SGHNT and CDR2 YYREEE. CDR3 length: 12 amino acids, cysteine to phenylalanine. Only the CDR3 DNA stays, 36 bases, in frame from base 1. Between the V and J ends, shortened by 5 bases and 1 base respectively, the junction contains 6 bases. With regard to this clone: What antigen it recognizes has not been identified. No base quality information exists; no much larger clone differs at one position.

Findings and caveats that apply to the study as a whole: The strongest predictors of response, as reported, were early dynamic changes in blood T cell clones along with a rise in serum interferon-beta after radiation. After treatment with radiotherapy and ipilimumab, TCR clones that came from tumors expanded in the peripheral blood.

The study tested focal radiation therapy combined with CTLA-4 blockade (ipilimumab) in patients with chemo-refractory metastatic non-small-cell lung cancer. The chain uses TRBV5-4 and TRBJ2-5, with an unclear D gene assignment. The sample in question was peripheral blood, obtained from a patient treated with radiotherapy plus ipilimumab. The sequence came from a human donor with non-small cell lung cancer who had stable disease on radiotherapy plus ipilimumab. The CDR3 protein is CASSTPQETQYF. The DNA reads TGTGCCAGCAGTACACCCCAAGAGACCCAGTACTTC.